The rows below give T cell receptor beta chains drawn from one sample of a study of CD8 T cells in ankylosing spondylitis. TCRdb redid the calling of the 5' RACE reads with MiXCR, one entry per CDR3 protein. The table has roughly 160,000 distinct CDR3 sequences, approximately 10% seen once. Sequenced input: blood, either unsorted or a sorted T cell fraction (not recorded which). All receptors derive from a male donor with ankylosing spondylitis or in good health (not recorded which). Each CDR3 is given with its conserved first and last residue. The D gene is left open where the match is weak. Not all rows give a size; the values are once, few, many and, for expanded clones, a class.

-	many	TRBV12-3/TRBV12-4	TRBJ2-7	TGTGCCAGCAGCCAGGTTGTCCCCAGTCAAGGCGAGCAGTACTTC	CASSQVVPSQGEQYF
TRBD1	few	TRBV20-1	TRBJ2-2	TGCAGTGCTAGAAAGGCCCGGGACAGGACGAACACCGGGGAGCTGTTTTTT	CSARKARDRTNTGELFF
-	few	TRBV6-5	TRBJ1-5	TGTGCCAGCAGTTACTCGTGGGGTAAGCCCCAGCATTTT	CASSYSWGKPQHF
TRBD1	many	TRBV11-1	TRBJ2-7	TGTGCCAGCAGAGGACAGGGTTCCTCCTACGAGCAGTACTTC	CASRGQGSSYEQYF
-	many	TRBV29-1	TRBJ2-4	TGCAGCGTTGGACAAGCCAAAAACATTCAGTACTTC	CSVGQAKNIQYF
TRBD1	many	TRBV29-1	TRBJ1-6	TGCAGCGTTGTGCAGGGGGGAGATTCACCCCTCCACTTT	CSVVQGGDSPLHF
TRBD1	many	TRBV5-1	TRBJ2-1	TGCGCCAGCCAAACGGGACAGGGCTCCACGGCCTACAATGAGCAGTTCTTC	CASQTGQGSTAYNEQFF
TRBD1	many	TRBV10-2	TRBJ2-7	TGCGCCAGCAGTTCCTGGACAGGGAACGAGCAGTACTTC	CASSSWTGNEQYF
-	many	TRBV6-5	TRBJ1-2	TGTGCCAGCAGTTCCCTAACAGGGTCCCCTGGCTACACCTTC	CASSSLTGSPGYTF
-	many	TRBV20-1	TRBJ2-1	TGCAGTGCTAGGGGCCCAACAGGGATGGGTGAGCAGTTCTTC	CSARGPTGMGEQFF
-	many	TRBV5-1	TRBJ2-3	TGCGCCAGCAGCTTGCAGAGCACAGATACGCAGTATTTT	CASSLQSTDTQYF
TRBD1	many	TRBV28	TRBJ1-5	TGTGCCAGCAGCTCTAGGACAGGACAGCCCCAGCATTTT	CASSSRTGQPQHF
-	-	TRBV4-2	TRBJ1-4	TGTGCCAGCAGCCGAACGGCAGGGTCTAATGAAAAACTGTTTTTT	CASSRTAGSNEKLFF